Below are 18 T cell receptor beta chains sequenced from a single sample in a study of T cell changes during pregnancy in multiple sclerosis. The table came from immunoSEQ multiplex PCR; TCRdb's copy has only in-frame clones and leaves some out. The sample records 90,000 to 120,000 clones, about 94% being singletons. The source was peripheral blood, collected before pregnancy. These receptors all come from a female donor with multiple sclerosis, enrolled in a pregnancy study.

CDR3 sequence: CSVEEWGGQANEQYF. DNA of the CDR3: TGCAGCGTTGAAGAGTGGGGGGGACAGGCCAACGAGCAGTACTTC. This chain links TRBV29-1 with TRBJ2-7; D may be TRBD1 (8 bases). The CDR3 has 15 residues. V dropped 0 bases and J dropped 5 bases, with 17 bases sitting between them. CDR1 is SQVTM, CDR2 ANQGSEA, per germline.

In nucleotides, the CDR3 is TGCGCCAGCAGCCGCGCCGCAGGGGGCGGGAGCGAGCAGTACTTC. Amino acids: CASSRAAGGGSEQYF. The chain couples TRBV4-3 to TRBJ2-7; possible D gene TRBD1, 8 bases. The CDR3 covers 15 residues. The V gene's germline CDR1 is LGHNA and CDR2 YSLEER. The V gene lost 4 bases and the J gene lost 6 bases, with 19 bases spanning the gap.

The chain combines TRBV2 with TRBJ1-1; D uncertain. There are 15 residues in the CDR3. Germline-derived CDR1 and CDR2 are SNHLY and FYNNEI. V lost 6 bases and J 3 bases, leaving 17 bases between the germline ends. The CDR3 loop reads CASRLRGRKDTEAFF. The CDR3 DNA sequence: TGTGCCAGCAGACTGCGGGGAAGGAAGGACACTGAAGCTTTCTTT.

J is TRBJ1-1 and V is TRBV19; perhaps TRBD1 as D (5 bases). This CDR3 region has 14 residues. CDR1 LNHDA and CDR2 SQIVND come from the germline V gene (reference sequence). The V end lost 5 bases, the J end lost 2 bases, and 12 bases lay between the germline ends. The DNA for the CDR3 is TGTGCCAGTAGTGCGGGGGGTTTCAACACTGAAGCTTTCTTT. Its translation is CASSAGGFNTEAFF.

The CDR3 nucleotides are TGTGCCAGCACCGAGCAGGGGCGTTACACCGGGGAGCTGTTTTTT. Amino acid sequence: CASTEQGRYTGELFF. The chain combines TRBV7-9 with TRBJ2-2; D is possibly TRBD1 (6 bases). The V and J ends lost 7 bases and 3 bases respectively, with 15 bases between them. The CDR3 runs 15 residues. Germline V gene data show CDR1 as SEHNR and CDR2 as FQNEAQ (reference sequence).

The genes are TRBV15 and TRBJ2-5, with 9 bases fitting TRBD1. The CDR3 extends over 17 amino acids. Trimming removed 0 bases from V and 7 bases from J; junction bases left unmatched: 12. CDR1 is LNHNV and CDR2 is YYDKDF in the germline V gene (reference sequence). The CDR3 protein is CATSRDSGQGYFGTQYF. Here the CDR3 DNA reads TGTGCCACCAGCAGAGATTCGGGACAGGGCTATTTTGGGACCCAGTACTTC.

V gene TRBV30 combines with J gene TRBJ2-1; 9 nucleotides line up with TRBD2. Germline V gives CDR1 GTSNPN, CDR2 SVGIG (reference sequence). The ends lost 1 base at V and 6 bases at J; junction bases unmatched: 7. CDR3 length equals 15 residues. The CDR3 spells CAWSAIGTSSNEQFF. The CDR3 DNA reads TGTGCCTGGAGTGCGATCGGGACTAGCAGCAATGAGCAGTTCTTC. Looking up the rest from reference TRBV30 and TRBJ2-1 gives the full variable domain: SQTIHQWPATLVQPVGSPLSLECTVEGTSNPNLYWYRQAAGRGLQLLFYSVGIGQISSEVPQNLSASRPQDRQFILSSKKLLLSDSGFYLCAWSAIGTSSNEQFFGPGTRLTVL.

The chain couples TRBV29-1 to TRBJ1-1; 7 bases are shared with TRBD1. The V segment lost 5 bases and the J segment 2 bases; nucleotides outside the gene matches: 5. Germline loops: CDR1 SQVTM, CDR2 ANQGSEA. This CDR3 region has 13 residues. CDR3: CSVIRQGNTEAFF. CDR3 nucleotide sequence: TGCAGCGTTATTAGACAGGGAAACACTGAAGCTTTCTTT.

The CDR3 sequence: CASSTNTGVRETQYF. The CDR3 DNA reads TGCGCCAGCAGTACTAATACAGGGGTCCGGGAGACCCAGTACTTC. The V and J genes are TRBV4-3 and TRBJ2-5, with 7 nucleotides matching TRBD1. Trimming took 6 bases from V and 5 from J; bases not matched to a gene: 12. There are 15 residues in the CDR3. Germline lookup yields CDR1 LGHNA and CDR2 YSLEER.

The J gene is TRBJ1-1, the V gene TRBV10-3, with D tentatively TRBD1 (6 bases). Germline V gives CDR1 ENHRY, CDR2 SYGVKD. The CDR3 totals 15 residues. V was cut by 5 bases and J by 2 bases, with 15 bases left in between. CDR3 DNA sequence: TGTGCCATCAGTCCACGGACAGAATCAAACACTGAAGCTTTCTTT. Encoded protein: CAISPRTESNTEAFF.

The CDR3 reads CASSSMASTDTQYF. CDR3 in DNA: TGTGCCAGCAGCTCCATGGCTAGCACAGATACGCAGTATTTT. The V and J genes are TRBV5-6 and TRBJ2-3; D ambiguous. The CDR3 loop spans 14 amino acids. V lost 3 bases and J 0 bases, leaving 8 bases between the germline ends. The germline V gene encodes CDR1 SGHDT and CDR2 YYEEEE. Full variable domain (remainder filled in from reference TRBV5-6 and TRBJ2-3): DAGVTQSPTHLIKTRGQQVTLRCSPKSGHDTVSWYQQALGQGPQFIFQYYEEEERQRGNFPDRFSGHQFPNYSSELNVNALLLGDSALYLCASSSMASTDTQYFGPGTRLTVL.

In DNA, the CDR3 is TGTGCCAGCTCACCACTTTCAAACACTGAAGCTTTCTTT. It codes for CASSPLSNTEAFF. This rearrangement joins TRBV18 to TRBJ1-1; no reliable D call. V lost 1 base to trimming and J lost 2 bases, with 5 bases between them. CDR1 and CDR2 from the germline V gene are KGHSH and LQKENI. CDR3 length: 13 residues.

The chain joins TRBV5-1 to TRBJ2-1, with 7 nucleotides matching TRBD2. The germline CDR1 and CDR2 sequences are SGHRS and YFSETQ. V was clipped by 4 bases and J by 0 bases; unmatched bases: 7. The CDR3 totals 16 residues. CDR3 amino acids: CASSPGWGGSYNEQFF. The CDR3 DNA reads TGCGCCAGCAGCCCGGGATGGGGGGGCTCCTACAATGAGCAGTTCTTC. Full variable domain (missing parts from reference TRBV5-1 and TRBJ2-1): KAGVTQTPRYLIKTRGQQVTLSCSPISGHRSVSWYQQTPGQGLQFLFEYFSETQRNKGNFPGRFSGRQFSNSRSEMNVSTLELGDSALYLCASSPGWGGSYNEQFFGPGTRLTVL.

The chain links TRBV10-2 to TRBJ2-3, with 14 positions matching TRBD2. The germline V gene encodes CDR1 WSHSY and CDR2 SAAADI. J gave up 2 bases and V 0 bases, and 7 bases lay outside the gene matches. The CDR3 is 19 residues long. The CDR3 DNA sequence: TGCGCCAGCAGTGAGTCCTCCTTGGGACTAGCGGGAGACACAGATACGCAGTATTTT. Translated: CASSESSLGLAGDTDTQYF.

The chain recombines TRBV5-6 with TRBJ1-5; perhaps TRBD1 as D (5 bases). V was clipped by 3 bases and J by 1 base, with 11 bases between them. CDR1 SGHDT and CDR2 YYEEEE come from the germline V gene. CDR3 size: 15 residues. In nucleotides, the CDR3 is TGTGCCAGCAGCTCGGGGGAGGAAAGCAATCAGCCCCAGCATTTT. As protein: CASSSGEESNQPQHF.

V gene TRBV6-1 combines with J gene TRBJ2-7; 11 bases are a match to TRBD2. The CDR3 is made up of 18 amino acids. V was pared by 2 bases and J by 9 bases, with 18 bases of the junction left unmatched. Germline values: CDR1 MNHNS, CDR2 SASEGT. In nucleotides, the CDR3 is TGTGCCAGCAGTGAACAGGTAGAGGGACTAGCGGAGGGAGTCGGGCAGTACTTC. Translated: CASSEQVEGLAEGVGQYF.

The rearrangement links TRBV28 to TRBJ2-7, with TRBD2 identical over 7 bases. The CDR3 consists of 15 residues. Germline CDR1 and CDR2: MDHEN and SYDVKM. The V gene end was trimmed by 1 base and the J gene end by 1 base; junction bases not matched to a gene: 4. CDR3 bases: TGTGCCAGCAGTTTATTGCCAGCGGGATCCTACGAGCAGTACTTC. This encodes CASSLLPAGSYEQYF. Using reference TRBV28 and TRBJ2-7 for the parts outside the CDR3, the full variable domain is DVKVTQSSRYLVKRTGEKVFLECVQDMDHENMFWYRQDPGLGLRLIYFSYDVKMKEKGDIPEGYSVSREKKERFSLILESASTNQTSMYLCASSLLPAGSYEQYFGPGTRLTVT.

The chain recombines TRBV5-1 with TRBJ2-1, with a weak D call TRBD1 (6 bases). The CDR3 runs 15 residues. The germline gives CDR1 SGHRS, CDR2 YFSETQ. Trimming removed 1 base at V and 4 bases at J, with 12 bases between. CDR3 residues: CASSLSTGAYNEQFF. The CDR3 nucleotides are TGCGCCAGCAGCTTGTCGACAGGAGCGTACAATGAGCAGTTCTTC.